Presented here are 2 T cell receptor beta chains from one specimen sequenced in a study of spatial heterogeneity in lung cancer. Specified time point: blood at routine non-recurrence follow-up after resection. Tumor, nontumor lung or frozen PBMC supplied whole RNA, sequenced without sorting. MiXCR, run by TCRdb on the 5' RACE reads, gives a single entry per CDR3 protein. This sample carries some 120,000 distinct CDR3 sequences, more than 10% of them seen once, and the ten largest clones take 16%. The sample was PBMCs, taken at follow-up. These receptors came from a male donor with early-stage non-small cell lung cancer.

At least ten counts were recorded for this clonotype. The V gene is TRBV4-2, the J gene TRBJ1-2, with 7 bases that match TRBD1. The CDR3 runs 16 residues. CDR1 and CDR2 from the germline V gene are LGHNA and YNFKEQ. Unmatched junction bases numbered 12, after V lost 4 bases and J lost 4 bases. The CDR3 bases are TGTGCCAGCAGCCCCTCATTGGGACAGACCCCCTATGGCTACACCTTC. The encoded protein is CASSPSLGQTPYGYTF.

CDR3 DNA sequence: TGTGCCAGCAGCTTACTCAGAAACAATGAGCAGTTCTTC. This codes for CASSLLRNNEQFF. The rearrangement joins TRBV7-9 to TRBJ2-1; D remains unclear. The length of the CDR3 is 13 residues. The ends were cut back, 2 bases at V and 5 bases at J, with 7 bases in the middle. Germline V gene data show CDR1 as SEHNR and CDR2 as FQNEAQ (reference sequence). Supplemented by reference TRBV7-9 and TRBJ2-1, the full variable domain reads DTGVSQNPRHKITKRGQNVTFRCDPISEHNRLYWYRQTLGQGPEFLTYFQNEAQLEKSRLLSDRFSAERPKGSFSTLEIQRTEQGDSAMYLCASSLLRNNEQFFGPGTRLTVL.